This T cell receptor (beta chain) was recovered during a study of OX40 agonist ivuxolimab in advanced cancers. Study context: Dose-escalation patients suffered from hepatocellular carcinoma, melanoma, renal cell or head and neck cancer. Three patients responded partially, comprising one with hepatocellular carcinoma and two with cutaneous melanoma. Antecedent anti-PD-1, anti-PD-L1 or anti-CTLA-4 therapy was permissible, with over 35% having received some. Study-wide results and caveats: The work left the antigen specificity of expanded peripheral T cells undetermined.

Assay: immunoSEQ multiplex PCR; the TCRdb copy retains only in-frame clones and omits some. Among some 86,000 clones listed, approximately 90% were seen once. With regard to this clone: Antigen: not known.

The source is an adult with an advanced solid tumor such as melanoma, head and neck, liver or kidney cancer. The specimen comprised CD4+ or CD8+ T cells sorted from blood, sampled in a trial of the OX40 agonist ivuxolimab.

The CDR3 bases are TGTGCCAGCAGCTCACCGGACAGGGGAAGATATGGCTACACCTTC. Translation: CASSSPDRGRYGYTF. The chain links TRBV5-5 to TRBJ1-2; TRBD1 agrees at 9 bases. V was pared by 3 bases and J by 5 bases, with 8 bases of the junction left unmatched. From germline, CDR1 is SGHKS and CDR2 YYEKEE (reference sequence). The CDR3 totals 15 residues.